A single sample is the source of the 24 T cell receptor beta chains below, sequenced in a study of metastatic and nonmetastatic thyroid tumors. TCRdb re-called the PCR reads with MiXCR. The sample holds 26,000 or so clones, roughly 17% seen once. Ahead of thyroid surgery, no patient had received treatment of any kind. The material sequenced was blood. The receptors were gathered from a male donor with papillary thyroid cancer or a benign thyroid nodule (not recorded which). Some clones in this sample may be carry-over from other donors' samples.

This clone was counted ten times or more. This sequence joins TRBV5-1 and TRBJ1-1; no clear D. The CDR3 is 11 amino acids. CDR1 and CDR2 (germline): SGHRS, YFSETQ. The V and J ends lost 5 bases and 2 bases respectively, with 4 bases between them. CDR3 in amino acids: CASSENTEAFF. CDR3 nucleotide sequence: TGCGCCAGCAGTGAAAACACTGAAGCTTTCTTT.

This clone was recorded at least ten times. This rearrangement joins TRBV5-1 to TRBJ2-1; D ambiguous. The CDR3 sequence is 12 residues long. Germline V gene lookup returns CDR1 SGHRS and CDR2 YFSETQ. Trimming left V 0 bases short and J 9 bases short, with 7 bases between. DNA of the CDR3: TGCGCCAGCAGCTTGGTACAGTTTGAGCAGTTCTTC. Translated, it gives CASSLVQFEQFF.

Ten or more counts support this clone. Other DNA sequences in the same sample also yield this CDR3. The chain uses TRBV5-4 and TRBJ2-7, with D perhaps TRBD1 or TRBD2 (5 bases each). V gave up 4 bases and J gave up 5 bases, with 19 bases separating them. In germline, CDR1 is SGHNT, CDR2 YYREEE (reference sequence). The CDR3 length is 15 residues. CDR3 sequence: CASSGYRDPRNEQYF. The CDR3 DNA reads as TGTGCCAGCAGCGGGTACCGGGACCCTCGCAACGAGCAGTACTTC.

The rearrangement links TRBV13 to TRBJ2-2, with 11 positions matching TRBD2. With 5 bases clipped from V and 7 bases from J, the junction kept 12 bases outside the gene matches. This CDR3 comprises 17 residues. CDR1 is PRHDT, CDR2 FYEKMQ, per germline (reference sequence). The CDR3 sequence is CASSRIAGGSWIGELFF. The CDR3 coding sequence is TGTGCCAGCAGCCGAATAGCGGGAGGGTCATGGATCGGGGAGCTGTTTTTT.

This clone was seen more than once but under ten times. This may arise from a read error, as a much more abundant clone is one base away. The rearrangement uses TRBV6-5 and TRBJ1-4, with D hard to call. The V gene's germline CDR1 is MNHEY and CDR2 SVGAGI. This CDR3 region has 13 residues. CDR3 protein: CASSYSPREKMFF. The CDR3 bases are TGTGCCAGCAGTTACTCCCCGAGGGAAAAAATGTTTTTT.

There are many counts of this clone. V is TRBV10-3 and J is TRBJ2-7; D perhaps matches TRBD1 (6 bases). V was cut by 2 bases and J by 0 bases, with 17 bases left in between. Germline assignment: CDR1 ENHRY and CDR2 SYGVKD. This CDR3 region has 17 residues. The CDR3 sequence is CAISEALTGTNSYEQYF. The CDR3 DNA sequence: TGTGCCATCAGTGAGGCCCTGACCGGGACAAACTCCTACGAGCAGTACTTC.

In its sample, this clone was seen many times. The chain links TRBV5-8 to TRBJ1-2, with D unclear. Germline V gene data show CDR1 as SGHTS and CDR2 as YDEGEE. V was pared by 1 base and J by 10 bases, with 5 bases between. CDR3 length: 10 residues. CDR3 DNA: TGTGCCAGCAGCTTGAGGTACTACACCTTC. Residues: CASSLRYYTF.

This clone was seen repeatedly, ten times or more. The chain recombines TRBV4-2 with TRBJ2-1, with unresolved D. Trimming took off 0 bases at V and 6 bases at J, with 6 bases between the two ends. The CDR3 runs 13 residues. Germline CDR1 LGHNA, CDR2 YNFKEQ. In DNA, the CDR3 is TGTGCCAGCAGCCAAGATGGGTTCAATGAGCAGTTCTTC. Residues: CASSQDGFNEQFF.

This clone was observed at least ten times. The chain uses TRBV28 and TRBJ1-3; TRBD1 agrees at 8 bases. With V trimmed by 7 bases and J by 4 bases, 6 bases remained unmatched. The CDR3 length is 14 residues. The germline gives CDR1 MDHEN, CDR2 SYDVKM. CDR3 DNA: TGTGCCAGCAACCCGGACAGGGACGGAAACACCATATATTTT. Residues: CASNPDRDGNTIYF.

The sample holds many counts of this clone. The chain has TRBV7-8 and TRBJ2-7, with TRBD2 matching 7 bases. CDR3 size: 13 residues. CDR1 SGHVS and CDR2 FQNEAQ come from the germline V gene. V lost 4 bases and J lost 4; bases outside the gene matches: 4. CDR3 sequence (DNA): TGTGCCAGCAGCTCCTGGGAGGGTTACGAGCAGTACTTC. Residues: CASSSWEGYEQYF. The complete variable domain, with remaining parts taken from reference TRBV7-8 and TRBJ2-7, reads GAGVSQSPRYKVAKRGQDVALRCDPISGHVSLFWYQQALGQGPEFLTYFQNEAQLDKSGLPSDRFFAERPEGSVSTLKIQRTQQEDSAVYLCASSSWEGYEQYFGPGTRLTVT.

In its sample, this clone is medium-sized (0.01 to 0.1%). The chain couples TRBV3-1 to TRBJ1-2; 8 nucleotides align to TRBD1. Trimming removed 0 bases from V and 7 bases from J; junction bases left unmatched: 1. Germline CDR1 and CDR2: LGHDT and YNNKEL (reference sequence). This CDR3 spans 13 amino acids. The CDR3 sequence is CASSQEDRAGYTF. The CDR3 nucleotides read TGTGCCAGCAGCCAAGAGGACAGGGCTGGCTACACCTTC.

Many counts were recorded for this clone. This may come from a read error, since a much larger clone is one base off. Additional DNA sequences in this sample encode the identical CDR3. The chain employs TRBV18 and TRBJ1-4; TRBD1 might be the D (5 bases). From germline, CDR1 is KGHSH and CDR2 LQKENI. With 9 bases removed from V and 3 bases from J, the gap between germline ends came to 14 bases. This CDR3 has 14 amino acids. In nucleotides, the CDR3 is TGTGCCAGTGTTGGCAGGGCGTCTAATGAAAAACTGTTTTTT. Translation gives CASVGRASNEKLFF.

Ten or more counts support this clone. The chain is built from TRBV20-1 and TRBJ2-3; D ambiguous. The V and J ends lost 6 bases and 6 bases respectively, with 7 bases between them. The germline V gene encodes CDR1 DFQATT and CDR2 SNEGSKA (reference sequence). The CDR3 runs 10 residues. CDR3 nucleotides: TGCAGTGCCTCTAAGGATACGCAGTATTTT. Translated, it gives CSASKDTQYF.

This clone appeared many times. This CDR3 reads CASSFRLWSSYEQYF. The CDR3 bases are TGTGCCAGCAGCTTTCGACTCTGGAGCTCCTACGAGCAGTACTTC. The rearrangement joins TRBV11-3 to TRBJ2-7; no clear D gene. The CDR3 is made up of 15 amino acids. Looked up from germline, CDR1 is SGHNT and CDR2 is YENEEA. V shed 3 bases and J shed 0 bases, with 12 bases lying between them.

The rearrangement uses TRBV5-6 and TRBJ1-1; 8 bases are shared with TRBD1. Trimming took 4 bases from V and 1 from J; bases not matched to a gene: 6. The germline V gene encodes CDR1 SGHDT and CDR2 YYEEEE. The CDR3 runs to 15 residues. CDR3 sequence (DNA): TGTGCCAGCAGCGACACCGGACAGGGGAACACTGAAGCTTTCTTT. Residues: CASSDTGQGNTEAFF.

In this sample, this clone turned up many times. This chain uses TRBV27 with TRBJ2-4; D is unclear. V shed 3 bases and J shed 0 bases, with 9 bases lying between them. From germline, CDR1 is MNHEY and CDR2 SMNVEV (reference sequence). The CDR3 loop spans 15 amino acids. Here the CDR3 DNA reads TGTGCCAGCAGTTTGGGGTATCTAGCCAAAAACATTCAGTACTTC. The encoded protein is CASSLGYLAKNIQYF.

This clone is medium-sized. The chain couples TRBV11-1 to TRBJ2-7, with D unresolved. Germline V gene sequence: CDR1 SGHAT, CDR2 FQDESV (reference sequence). This CDR3 has 14 residues. Trimming left V 5 bases short and J 5 bases short, with 16 bases between. The CDR3 region has the DNA TGTGCCAGCAGCGTGGATCCGCATGTCCACGAGCAGTACTTC. This gives the protein CASSVDPHVHEQYF.

This clone was observed at least ten times. The chain couples TRBV15 to TRBJ1-1; D may be TRBD1 (5 bases). CDR3 length: 13 amino acids. Germline V lookup: CDR1 LNHNV, CDR2 YYDKDF (reference sequence). V was shortened by 3 bases and J by 3 bases, with 8 bases between the two germline ends. CDR3 in amino acids: CATSRGEDTEAFF. The CDR3 nucleotides are TGTGCCACCAGCAGGGGGGAGGACACTGAAGCTTTCTTT.

There are many counts of this clone. The chain joins TRBV5-1 to TRBJ2-3; TRBD1 aligns across 8 bases. This CDR3 spans 14 amino acids. The junction had 4 bases not matched to a gene; V was cut back by 7 bases and J by 0 bases. Germline V gene sequence: CDR1 SGHRS, CDR2 YFSETQ. CDR3 sequence reads: CASRQGHSTDTQYF. DNA for the CDR3: TGCGCCAGCCGACAGGGGCACAGCACAGATACGCAGTATTTT.

This clone came up many times. The V gene is TRBV3-1, the J gene TRBJ2-5; D is ambiguous. The CDR3 totals 13 residues. Per germline, CDR1 LGHDT and CDR2 YNNKEL (reference sequence). With 1 base removed from V and 1 base from J, the gap between germline ends came to 4 bases. CDR3 loop: CASSQGLQETQYF. In DNA, the CDR3 is TGTGCCAGCAGCCAAGGACTCCAAGAGACCCAGTACTTC.

This rearrangement joins TRBV24-1 to TRBJ2-5; perhaps D is TRBD1 or TRBD2 (5 bases each). Germline CDR1 KGHDR, CDR2 SFDVKD. The CDR3 extends over 16 amino acids. Deletions cut 3 bases from V and 0 bases from J, with 13 bases between. The CDR3 nucleotides are TGTGCCACCAGTGATCTATCGGGACGTTACCAAGAGACCCAGTACTTC. This translates into CATSDLSGRYQETQYF.

The rearrangement uses TRBV27 and TRBJ2-2; no clear D gene. V shed 4 bases and J shed 7 bases, with 10 bases lying between them. Germline loops: CDR1 MNHEY, CDR2 SMNVEV (reference sequence). The CDR3 is 13 residues long. CDR3 in amino acids: CASSSPRLGELFF. The CDR3 nucleotides are TGTGCCAGCAGTTCCCCTCGGCTCGGGGAGCTGTTTTTT.

In its sample, this clone was seen a few times. The chain has TRBV6-4 and TRBJ2-7, with D perhaps assigned TRBD1 or TRBD2 (5 bases each). The germline V gene has CDR1 MRHNA and CDR2 SNTAGT. This CDR3 region has 13 residues. Deletions cut 6 bases from V and 4 bases from J, with 13 bases between. This CDR3 is CASSQEGRYEQYF. The CDR3 region has the DNA TGTGCCAGCAGCCAAGAGGGGCGGTACGAGCAGTACTTC.

This clone was observed many times. The chain carries TRBV5-1 and TRBJ2-1; TRBD1 or TRBD2 may be the D gene (5 bases each). The CDR3 totals 15 residues. Germline CDR1 and CDR2: SGHRS and YFSETQ. The V end was cut by 5 bases, the J end by 3 bases, with 15 bases between. The CDR3 DNA reads as TGCGCCAGCAGTACCGGGACCCCTCTCTACAATGAGCAGTTCTTC. Translating gives CASSTGTPLYNEQFF.